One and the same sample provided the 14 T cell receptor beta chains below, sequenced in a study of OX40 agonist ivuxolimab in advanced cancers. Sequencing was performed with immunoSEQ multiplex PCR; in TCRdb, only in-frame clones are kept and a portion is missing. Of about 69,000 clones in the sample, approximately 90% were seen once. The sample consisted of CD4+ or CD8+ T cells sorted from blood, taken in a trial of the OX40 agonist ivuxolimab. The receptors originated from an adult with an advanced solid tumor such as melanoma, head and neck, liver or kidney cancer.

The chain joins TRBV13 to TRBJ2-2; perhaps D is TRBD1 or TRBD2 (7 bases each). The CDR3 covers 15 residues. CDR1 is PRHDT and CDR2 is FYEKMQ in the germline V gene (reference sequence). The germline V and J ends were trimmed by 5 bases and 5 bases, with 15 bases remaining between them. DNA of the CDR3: TGTGCCAGCAGCCCCTACAGGGGAGGGACCGGGGAGCTGTTTTTT. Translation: CASSPYRGGTGELFF.

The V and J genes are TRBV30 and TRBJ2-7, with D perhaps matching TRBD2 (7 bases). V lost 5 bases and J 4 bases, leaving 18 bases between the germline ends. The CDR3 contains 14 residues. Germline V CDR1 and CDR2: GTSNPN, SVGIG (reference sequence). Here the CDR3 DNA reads TGTGCCTGGGATACCTGGCGGGGGCGGTACGAGCAGTACTTC. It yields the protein CAWDTWRGRYEQYF. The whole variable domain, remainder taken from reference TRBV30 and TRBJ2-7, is SQTIHQWPATLVQPVGSPLSLECTVEGTSNPNLYWYRQAAGRGLQLLFYSVGIGQISSEVPQNLSASRPQDRQFILSSKKLLLSDSGFYLCAWDTWRGRYEQYFGPGTRLTVT.

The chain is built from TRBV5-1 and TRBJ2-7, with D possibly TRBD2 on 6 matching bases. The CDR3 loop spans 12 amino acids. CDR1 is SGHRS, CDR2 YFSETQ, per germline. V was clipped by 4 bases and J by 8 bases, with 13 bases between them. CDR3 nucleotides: TGCGCCAGCAGCCTAAACCGGGGGAAGCAGTACTTC. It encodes CASSLNRGKQYF.

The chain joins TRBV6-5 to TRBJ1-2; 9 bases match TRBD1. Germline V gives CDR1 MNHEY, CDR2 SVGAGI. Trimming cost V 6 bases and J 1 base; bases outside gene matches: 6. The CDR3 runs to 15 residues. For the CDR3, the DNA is TGTGCCAGCAGGGGGGGACAGGGTGGTAACTATGGCTACACCTTC. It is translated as CASRGGQGGNYGYTF.

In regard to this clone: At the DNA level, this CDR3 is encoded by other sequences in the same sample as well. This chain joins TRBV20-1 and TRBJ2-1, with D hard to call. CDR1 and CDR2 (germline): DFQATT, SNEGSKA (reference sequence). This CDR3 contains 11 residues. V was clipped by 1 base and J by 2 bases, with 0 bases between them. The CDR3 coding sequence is TGCAGTGCTAGAGCCTACAATGAGCAGTTCTTC. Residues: CSARAYNEQFF.

CDR3 amino acids: CASGIDYGYTF. The DNA for the CDR3 is TGTGCCAGCGGTATTGACTATGGCTACACCTTC. V usage is TRBV5-6 and J usage is TRBJ1-2; D remains unclear. Germline CDR1 SGHDT, CDR2 YYEEEE. Deletions cut 7 bases from V and 3 bases from J, with 7 bases between. This CDR3 contains 11 residues.

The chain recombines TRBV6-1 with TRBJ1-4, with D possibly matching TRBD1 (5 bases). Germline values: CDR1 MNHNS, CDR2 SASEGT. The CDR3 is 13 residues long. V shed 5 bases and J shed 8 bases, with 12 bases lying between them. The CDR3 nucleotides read TGTGCCAGCAGTTATATTGGGGGGGAAAAACTGTTTTTT. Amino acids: CASSYIGGEKLFF.

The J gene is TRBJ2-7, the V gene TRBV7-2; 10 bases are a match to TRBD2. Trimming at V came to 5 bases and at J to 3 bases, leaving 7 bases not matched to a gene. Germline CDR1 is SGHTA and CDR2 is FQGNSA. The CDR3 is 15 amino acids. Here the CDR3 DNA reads TGTGCCAGCAGCCCGCGGACTAGCGGTCTCTACGAGCAGTACTTC. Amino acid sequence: CASSPRTSGLYEQYF.

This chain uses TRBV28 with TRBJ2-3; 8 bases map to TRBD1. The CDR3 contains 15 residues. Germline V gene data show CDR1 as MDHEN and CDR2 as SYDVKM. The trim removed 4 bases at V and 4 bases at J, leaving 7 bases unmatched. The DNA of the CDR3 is TGTGCCAGCAGTTCGTCGGACAGGGAAGCAGATACGCAGTATTTT. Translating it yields CASSSSDREADTQYF.

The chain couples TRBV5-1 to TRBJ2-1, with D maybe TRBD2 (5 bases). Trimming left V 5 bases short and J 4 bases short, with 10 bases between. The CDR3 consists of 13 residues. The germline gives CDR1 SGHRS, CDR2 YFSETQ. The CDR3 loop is CASRRDLYNEQFF. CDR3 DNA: TGCGCCAGCAGGAGGGATCTTTACAATGAGCAGTTCTTC. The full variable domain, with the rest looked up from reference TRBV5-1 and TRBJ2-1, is KAGVTQTPRYLIKTRGQQVTLSCSPISGHRSVSWYQQTPGQGLQFLFEYFSETQRNKGNFPGRFSGRQFSNSRSEMNVSTLELGDSALYLCASRRDLYNEQFFGPGTRLTVL.

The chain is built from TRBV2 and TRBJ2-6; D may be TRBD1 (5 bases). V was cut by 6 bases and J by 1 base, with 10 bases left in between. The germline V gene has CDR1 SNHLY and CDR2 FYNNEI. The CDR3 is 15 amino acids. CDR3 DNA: TGTGCCAGCAGCCTCCAGGGTTCTGGGGCCAACGTCCTGACTTTC. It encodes CASSLQGSGANVLTF.

CDR3 region: CASSPSGREKLFF. The CDR3 DNA reads TGTGCCAGCTCACCTTCGGGGCGCGAAAAACTGTTTTTT. The chain has TRBV18 and TRBJ1-4; D might be TRBD1 (5 bases). Germline V gives CDR1 KGHSH, CDR2 LQKENI. The CDR3 totals 13 residues. V was trimmed by 3 bases and J by 8 bases, leaving 10 bases between them.

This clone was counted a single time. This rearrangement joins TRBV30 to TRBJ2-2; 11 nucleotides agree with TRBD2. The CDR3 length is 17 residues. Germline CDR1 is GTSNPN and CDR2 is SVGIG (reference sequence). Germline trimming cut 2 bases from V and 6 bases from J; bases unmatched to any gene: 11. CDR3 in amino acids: CAWSQKASGRSAGELFF. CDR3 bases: TGTGCCTGGAGTCAAAAAGCTAGCGGGAGGTCGGCCGGGGAGCTGTTTTTT.

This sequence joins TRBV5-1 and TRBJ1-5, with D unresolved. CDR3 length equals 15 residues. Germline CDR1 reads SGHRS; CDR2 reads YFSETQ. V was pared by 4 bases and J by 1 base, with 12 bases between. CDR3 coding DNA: TGCGCCAGCAGCCCGGAGGCGGGGAGCAATCAGCCCCAGCATTTT. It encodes CASSPEAGSNQPQHF. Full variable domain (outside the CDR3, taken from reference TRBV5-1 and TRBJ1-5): KAGVTQTPRYLIKTRGQQVTLSCSPISGHRSVSWYQQTPGQGLQFLFEYFSETQRNKGNFPGRFSGRQFSNSRSEMNVSTLELGDSALYLCASSPEAGSNQPQHFGDGTRLSIL.